A selection of T cell receptor beta chains follows, all from one sample in a study of T cell responses to AZD1222 COVID-19 vaccine. TCRdb keeps only in-frame clones here, not all; method: immunoSEQ multiplex PCR. There are 100,000 to 150,000 clones in the sample; around 92% occur only once, and approximately 1% lies in the top ten. The material sequenced was peripheral blood, taken on day 0 of AZD1222 vaccination. These receptors were collected from an adult in good health. Both conserved end residues are part of each CDR3. A D gene is named only where the DNA matches it firmly. Size values are once, few and many counts, or a class for expanded clones, and some rows have none.

>.|TRBJ1-5|.|TRBV28
TGTGCCAGCAGATTGACAGGACTGAGCAATCAGCCCCAGCATTTT
CASRLTGLSNQPQHF
>.|TRBJ1-5|.|TRBV9
TGTGCCAGCAGCGTATCCCCGGTTCAGCCCCAGCATTTT
CASSVSPVQPQHF
>.|TRBJ2-1|.|TRBV4-1
TGCGCCAGCAGCCCCAGAGACCCGAACAATGAGCAGTTCTTC
CASSPRDPNNEQFF
>.|TRBJ1-4|.|TRBV6-5
TGTGCCAGCAGTCCCCAGGACACAACTAATGAAAAACTGTTTTTT
CASSPQDTTNEKLFF
>TRBD1|TRBJ1-6|.|TRBV5-1
TGCGCCAGCAGCTTGATCGGGACAGCAAATTCACCCCTCCACTTT
CASSLIGTANSPLHF
>.|TRBJ2-1|.|TRBV29-1
TGCAGCGCGGACACAGCCTACAATGAGCAGTTCTTC
CSADTAYNEQFF
>.|TRBJ1-3|few|TRBV9
TGTGCCAGCAGCGTACGGGGCTCTGGAAACACCATATATTTT
CASSVRGSGNTIYF
>.|TRBJ1-6|.|TRBV2
TGTGCCAGCAGTGAAGCGGGACACCAGAATTCACCCCTCCACTTT
CASSEAGHQNSPLHF
>.|TRBJ1-5|.|TRBV3-1/TRBV3-2
TGTGCCAGCAGCCAAAAGGGGACGGGGCAGCCCCAGCATTTT
CASSQKGTGQPQHF
>.|TRBJ2-2|.|TRBV4-1
TGCGCCAGCAGCCAAGATGCCAGGGCTACCGGGGAGCTGTTTTTT
CASSQDARATGELFF
>.|TRBJ2-7|.|TRBV29-1
TGCAGCGTTGGGGAGTCTAAAAGGGACGAGCAGTACTTC
CSVGESKRDEQYF
>.|TRBJ2-7|.|TRBV21-1
TGTGCCAGCAAACCGGGACAGGGGAGGTCCTACGAGCAGTACTTC
CASKPGQGRSYEQYF
>TRBD1|TRBJ1-1|.|TRBV3-1/TRBV3-2
TGTGCCAGCAGCCCCCCCGGGACAGGGGGCATGGGGGTCATGAACACTGAAGCTTTCTTT
CASSPPGTGGMGVMNTEAFF
>TRBD2|TRBJ2-7|.|TRBV5-1
TGCGCCAGCAGCATGACTAGCGGGAGATTAGGTGACGAGCAGTACTTC
CASSMTSGRLGDEQYF
>TRBD1|TRBJ2-2|.|TRBV19
TGTGCCAGTAGTTTGACAGGGATTGGAACCGGGGAGCTGTTTTTT
CASSLTGIGTGELFF
>.|TRBJ2-6|.|TRBV9
TGTGCCAGCAGCCCCCGGCAGGCCACTGGGGCCAACGTCCTGACTTTC
CASSPRQATGANVLTF